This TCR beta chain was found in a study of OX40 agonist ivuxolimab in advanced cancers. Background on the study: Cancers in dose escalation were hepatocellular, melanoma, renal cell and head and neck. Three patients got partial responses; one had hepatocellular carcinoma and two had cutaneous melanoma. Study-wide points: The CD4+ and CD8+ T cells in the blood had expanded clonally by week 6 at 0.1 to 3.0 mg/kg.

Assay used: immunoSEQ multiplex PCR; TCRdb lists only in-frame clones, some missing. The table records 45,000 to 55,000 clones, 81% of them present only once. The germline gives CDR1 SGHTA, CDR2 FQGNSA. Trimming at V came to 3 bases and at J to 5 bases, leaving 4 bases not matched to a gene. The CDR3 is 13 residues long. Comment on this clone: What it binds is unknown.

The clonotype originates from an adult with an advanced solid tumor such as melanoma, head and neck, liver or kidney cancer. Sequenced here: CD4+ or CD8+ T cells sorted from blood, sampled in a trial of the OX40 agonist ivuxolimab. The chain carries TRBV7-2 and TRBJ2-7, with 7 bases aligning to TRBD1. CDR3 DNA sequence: TGTGCCAGCAGCTTCTACAGGGGCAACGAGCAGTACTTC. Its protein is CASSFYRGNEQYF.